This T cell receptor (beta chain) is from a study of identical twins. General study results and limits: Conclusions leaned on cross-sectional statistical analysis and did not track the same donors over time.

With template switching, a universal primer site was added, and the cDNA carried unique molecular identifiers. TCRdb re-analysed the 5' RACE reads in MiXCR, keeping a single row per CDR3 protein. This table holds 500,000 or so distinct CDR3 sequences, 13% to 15% found once. This clonotype was recorded many times. The antigen is not known. V gave up 4 bases and J gave up 6 bases, with 17 bases separating them. The length of the CDR3 is 14 residues. Per germline, CDR1 SGHRS and CDR2 YFSETQ. The same data also went into a second study, on yellow fever vaccine responses in identical twins. From that second work: Twins reportedly appeared to share part of their vaccine T cell response while keeping part individual.

Input material: CD4+ T cells sorted from blood. The TCR comes from a woman under 30 in good health. The rearrangement joins TRBV5-1 to TRBJ2-7, with a tentative D call TRBD1 (6 bases). DNA of the CDR3: TGCGCCAGCAGCATAACGACAGGAGAAGGCGAGCAGTACTTC. Residues: CASSITTGEGEQYF.